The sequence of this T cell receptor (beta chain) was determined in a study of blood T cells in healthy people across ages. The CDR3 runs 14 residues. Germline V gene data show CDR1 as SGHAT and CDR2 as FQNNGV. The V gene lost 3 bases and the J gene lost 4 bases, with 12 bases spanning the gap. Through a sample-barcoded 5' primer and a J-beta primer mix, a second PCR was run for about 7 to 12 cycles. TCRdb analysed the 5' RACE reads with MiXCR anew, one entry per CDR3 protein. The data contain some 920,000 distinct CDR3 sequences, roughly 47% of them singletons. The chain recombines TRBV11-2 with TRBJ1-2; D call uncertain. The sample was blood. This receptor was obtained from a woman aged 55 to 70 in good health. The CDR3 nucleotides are TGTGCCAGCAGCTTGGCGCCCGACTCCTATGGCTACACCTTC. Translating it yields CASSLAPDSYGYTF. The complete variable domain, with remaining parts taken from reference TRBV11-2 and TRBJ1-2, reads EAGVAQSPRYKIIEKRQSVAFWCNPISGHATLYWYQQILGQGPKLLIQFQNNGVVDDSQLPKDRFSAERLKGVDSTLKIQPAKLEDSAVYLCASSLAPDSYGYTFGSGTRLTVV.